This T cell receptor (beta chain) was observed in a study of T cell repertoires in cytomegalovirus infection (dated by TCRdb to about 2019). As for the study more broadly: Peptide stimulations targeted recently identified HLA-C-restricted CMV epitopes, whose presentation resists viral immunomodulation, together with well-studied HLA-B-restricted epitopes. Donor HLA type was relevant to the analysis, as public TCR beta signatures indicated carriage of CMV infection together with the matching HLA type. What the work shows at the level of the full study, not this receptor alone: The ex vivo response was dominated by HLA-C-restricted CMV-specific TCR beta clonotypes, and the single most frequent clonotype in two of eight donors was supplied by these HLA-C-restricted clonotypes. Carriers of CMV infection plus the relevant HLA type were discriminated by the cumulative frequency of public TCR beta family members in the study cohort and in an independent approximately 400-donor cohort.

As regards this clonotype: Its antigen remains unidentified. Qualities for individual bases were not recorded, and no much larger clone is one base off.

The sequencer listed for this sample is Illumina HiSeq 1500. TCRdb redid the processing of the public reads, applying fastp at Q25 and MiXCR, and retained in-frame beta chains. CDR3 protein sequences are deduplicated, and each keeps its most common genes and DNA. This sample lists more than 55,000 distinct CDR3 sequences; 20% to 25% were detected once. The ten largest account for approximately 68% of the sample. The CDR1 and CDR2 encoded by the germline V gene are SGHVS and FQNEAQ. The CDR3 measures 17 amino acids from cysteine to phenylalanine. The entry retains the CDR3 DNA only, 51 bases that are in frame from base 1. V is shortened by 0 bases, J by 4 bases, and the region joining them spans 19 bases. The intended sense of this specimen's treatment or condition label: in vitro stimulation with specific CMV peptide epitopes to enrich CMV-specific T cells.

Sample: CD8+ T cells from cultured PBMCs, taken from culture after CMV antigen stimulation. The chain uses TRBV7-8 and TRBJ2-7; TRBD2 is possibly the D segment (6 matching bases). The receptor comes from a human donor in good health (CMV status not recorded). Some clones in this sample may be carry-over from other donors' samples. CDR3 protein: CASSLAEPGLVLYEQYF. The DNA sequence is as follows: TGTGCCAGCAGCTTAGCGGAACCGGGACTCGTATTATACGAGCAGTACTTC.